Below, 7 T cell receptor beta chains from the same sample are listed, as sequenced in a study of CD8 T cells in Susac syndrome (dated by TCRdb to the late 2010s). Library preparation was by the immunoSEQ multiplex PCR assay. RNA was extracted using the RNeasy kit, and about 0.45 to 1 microgram was reverse transcribed with random hexamers. TCRdb reprocessed the public reads (quality trimming at Q25 with fastp, clone calling with MiXCR) and kept in-frame beta chains. Rows with one shared CDR3 protein collapse into an entry with the most common genes and DNA. The sample table records approximately 140,000 distinct CDR3 sequences; 94% of these occur just once. In total, the top ten clones hold 0.27% of the sample. Sequencing used CD8+ T cells from PBMCs. Receptor source: a human donor in good health.

The V and J genes are TRBV7-9 and TRBJ2-1; D uncertain. This CDR3 has 12 amino acids. Trimming pared 5 bases from V and 5 bases from J, leaving 7 bases between. Per the germline V gene, CDR1 is SEHNR and CDR2 is FQNEAQ (reference sequence). CDR3 loop: CASSRDHNEQFF. CDR3 sequence (DNA): TGTGCCAGCAGCCGCGACCACAATGAGCAGTTCTTC.

V is TRBV15 and J is TRBJ1-1, with 7 positions matching TRBD1. Germline V lookup: CDR1 LNHNV, CDR2 YYDKDF (reference sequence). J lost 4 bases, V lost 1 base, and 3 bases had no gene match. The CDR3 spans 14 residues. The CDR3 DNA reads TGTGCCACCAGCAGAGGACAGGGCCGCACTGAAGCTTTCTTT. Translated: CATSRGQGRTEAFF.

The rearrangement links TRBV4-3 to TRBJ1-1; D is uncertain. Germline assignment: CDR1 LGHNA and CDR2 YSLEER. Trimming cost V 2 bases and J 4 bases, with 11 bases left between them. The CDR3 has 14 amino acids. CDR3 sequence reads: CASSQSTGATEAFF. CDR3 in DNA: TGCGCCAGCAGCCAATCTACGGGAGCCACTGAAGCTTTCTTT.

CDR3 DNA sequence: TGTGCCTGGAGTAAGCATGGGGATGAGCAGTTCTTC. Translated: CAWSKHGDEQFF. This chain links TRBV30 with TRBJ2-1; no firm D call. This CDR3 comprises 12 residues. V was cut by 2 bases and J by 8 bases, with 10 bases left in between. Germline V gene lookup returns CDR1 GTSNPN and CDR2 SVGIG (reference sequence).

V is TRBV27 and J is TRBJ1-5; D possibly corresponds to TRBD1 (5 bases). Looked up from germline, CDR1 is MNHEY and CDR2 is SMNVEV (reference sequence). V gave up 5 bases and J gave up 1 base, with 6 bases separating them. The CDR3 is 13 residues long. CDR3 DNA: TGTGCCAGCAGTCGGGGGAGCAATCAGCCCCAGCATTTT. Translated, it gives CASSRGSNQPQHF.

The chain employs TRBV9 and TRBJ2-3, with D perhaps being TRBD1 or TRBD2 (5 bases each). From germline, CDR1 is SGDLS and CDR2 YYNGEE. This CDR3 comprises 15 residues. V lost 6 bases and J 1 base, leaving 15 bases between the germline ends. CDR3 nucleotides: TGTGCCAGCACGAACGGGATGGGGGGCACAGATACGCAGTATTTT. As protein: CASTNGMGGTDTQYF.

In its sample, this clonotype was seen a few times. This chain links TRBV12-3 or TRBV12-4 with TRBJ2-1; D is unclear. V was shortened by 7 bases and J by 0 bases, with 10 bases between the two germline ends. CDR3 size: 14 residues. The CDR3 loop reads CASTPLSSYNEQFF. As DNA, the CDR3 is TGTGCCAGCACTCCCCTCAGCTCCTACAATGAGCAGTTCTTC.